Below, 24 T cell receptor beta chains from the same sample are listed, as sequenced in a study of response to subunit inactivated influenza vaccine. TCRdb fed the RT-PCR reads into MiXCR, producing one record per CDR3 protein. Of approximately 290,000 distinct CDR3 sequences listed, about 20% are singletons. The specimen comprised PBMCs from blood, sampled about 20 months after vaccination. The receptors come from a man aged 50-75 years who received an inactivated influenza vaccine.

In its sample, this clonotype was seen a few times. The chain employs TRBV5-4 and TRBJ1-2; TRBD1 agrees at 12 bases. With 1 base clipped from V and 8 bases from J, the junction kept 3 bases outside the gene matches. CDR1 and CDR2 from the germline V gene are SGHNT and YYREEE (reference sequence). CDR3 length equals 14 residues. As DNA, the CDR3 is TGTGCCAGCAGCTTGAGGGACAGGGGGCACGGCTACACCTTC. Its protein product is CASSLRDRGHGYTF.

This clonotype was seen only a few times. The gene calls are TRBV15 and TRBJ2-2; no definite D call. The V and J ends lost 1 base and 4 bases respectively, with 4 bases between them. Germline CDR1 reads LNHNV; CDR2 reads YYDKDF (reference sequence). The CDR3 loop spans 13 amino acids. The CDR3 protein is CATSRAFTGELFF. The CDR3 nucleotides are TGTGCCACCAGCAGAGCCTTCACCGGGGAGCTGTTTTTT. Looking up the rest from reference TRBV15 and TRBJ2-2 gives the full variable domain: DAMVIQNPRYQVTQFGKPVTLSCSQTLNHNVMYWYQQKSSQAPKLLFHYYDKDFNNEADTPDNFQSRRPNTSFCFLDIRSPGLGDTAMYLCATSRAFTGELFFGEGSRLTVL.

This clonotype was seen repeatedly, ten times or more. The chain is built from TRBV5-6 and TRBJ1-5; D ambiguous. The CDR3 spans 14 residues. Between the trimmed V and J ends, which lost 0 bases and 4 bases, there was a span of 8 bases. CDR1 is SGHDT and CDR2 is YYEEEE in the germline V gene. This chain's CDR3 is CASSLGVGNQPQHF. The CDR3 region has the DNA TGTGCCAGCAGCTTGGGAGTAGGAAATCAGCCCCAGCATTTT.

This clonotype was recorded at least ten times. The genes are TRBV7-9 and TRBJ1-1; 7 positions match TRBD1. Trimming removed 6 bases from V and 4 bases from J; junction bases left unmatched: 2. This CDR3 spans 12 amino acids. Germline CDR1 and CDR2: SEHNR and FQNEAQ (reference sequence). CDR3 nucleotide sequence: TGTGCCAGCAGGGCAGGGGGCACTGAAGCTTTCTTT. Its translation: CASRAGGTEAFF.

The chain is built from TRBV19 and TRBJ2-3, with TRBD2 matching 8 bases. Germline V lookup: CDR1 LNHDA, CDR2 SQIVND (reference sequence). The CDR3 runs to 14 residues. The V segment lost 3 bases and the J segment 6 bases; nucleotides outside the gene matches: 5. CDR3 sequence: CASSMAGGSDTQYF. The CDR3 DNA follows: TGTGCCAGTAGTATGGCGGGGGGTTCGGATACGCAGTATTTT.

This chain connects TRBV7-9 to TRBJ2-3, with D unresolved. V lost 5 bases and J 6 bases, leaving 9 bases between the germline ends. The CDR3 runs 12 residues. Germline CDR1 and CDR2: SEHNR and FQNEAQ (reference sequence). CDR3: CASSQNQDTQYF. Here the CDR3 DNA reads TGTGCCAGCAGCCAAAATCAGGATACGCAGTATTTT.

Regarding this clonotype: A much larger clone sits a single nucleotide away, making a read error possible. The gene calls are TRBV28 and TRBJ1-4, with D unresolved. This CDR3 spans 15 amino acids. The germline V gene encodes CDR1 MDHEN and CDR2 SYDVKM. In DNA, the CDR3 is TGTGCCAGCAGCTCCCACCCGGTTGGGGATGAAGAACTGTTTTTT. Protein product: CASSSHPVGDEELFF. Full variable domain (missing parts from reference TRBV28 and TRBJ1-4): DVKVTQSSRYLVKRTGEKVFLECVQDMDHENMFWYRQDPGLGLRLIYFSYDVKMKEKGDIPEGYSVSREKKERFSLILESASTNQTSMYLCASSSHPVGDEELFFGSGTQLSVL.

The chain employs TRBV20-1 and TRBJ1-3; D is undetermined. The CDR3 is 14 residues long. The V gene lost 6 bases and the J gene lost 0 bases, with 12 bases spanning the gap. Germline loops: CDR1 DFQATT, CDR2 SNEGSKA (reference sequence). DNA for the CDR3: TGCAGTGCCGAGGAACAAGACTCTGGAAACACCATATATTTT. It is translated as CSAEEQDSGNTIYF.

This clonotype was seen a few times. The chain uses TRBV6-2 or TRBV6-3 and TRBJ1-6; D uncertain. CDR3 length: 14 residues. Trimming shortened V by 2 bases and J by 6 bases, and 8 bases separated the two germline ends. Germline V gene lookup returns CDR1 MNHEY and CDR2 SVGEGT. The CDR3 region has the DNA TGTGCCAGCAGTTACGTGGACCCTAATTCACCCCTCCACTTT. Translation: CASSYVDPNSPLHF.

The chain carries TRBV27 and TRBJ2-3; D is unclear. In germline, CDR1 is MNHEY, CDR2 SMNVEV (reference sequence). V shed 5 bases and J shed 4 bases, with 13 bases lying between them. The CDR3 has 14 amino acids. The CDR3 region is CASSPTVVPDTQYF. CDR3 in DNA: TGTGCCAGCAGTCCCACGGTGGTCCCAGATACGCAGTATTTT.

Many counts were recorded for this clonotype. The chain has TRBV6-5 and TRBJ1-3, with 8 bases that match TRBD1. V was pared by 0 bases and J by 4 bases, with 8 bases of the junction left unmatched. CDR1 MNHEY and CDR2 SVGAGI come from the germline V gene. This CDR3 spans 17 amino acids. The CDR3 sequence: CASSYSRQGAGGNTIYF. CDR3 DNA: TGTGCCAGCAGTTACTCGAGGCAGGGGGCCGGAGGAAACACCATATATTTT.

This clonotype has only a few counts. The chain has TRBV3-1 and TRBJ1-2, with D perhaps matching TRBD1 (6 bases). The ends were cut back, 1 base at V and 6 bases at J, with 15 bases in the middle. This CDR3 region has 15 residues. Germline V gene data show CDR1 as LGHDT and CDR2 as YNNKEL (reference sequence). The CDR3 region is CASSQGHRVGDGYTF. CDR3 nucleotides: TGTGCCAGCAGCCAAGGTCACAGGGTTGGGGATGGCTACACCTTC.

The chain uses TRBV21-1 and TRBJ1-1; TRBD1, as called in the table, went unchecked against the DNA. TRBV21-1 is flagged as a pseudogene. The CDR3 is 15 residues long. The CDR3 loop reads CASSNRGRSNTEAFF. The CDR3 nucleotides are TGTGCCAGCAGCAACAGGGGAAGATCGAACACTGAAGCTTTCTTT.

This chain uses TRBV6-2 or TRBV6-3 with TRBJ2-7; D unclear. The CDR3 extends over 12 amino acids. The ends were cut back, 0 bases at V and 9 bases at J, with 9 bases in the middle. Germline V gene data show CDR1 as MNHEY and CDR2 as SVGEGT. Here the CDR3 reads CASSYSPSRQYF. The CDR3 nucleotides read TGTGCCAGCAGTTACTCCCCCTCCAGGCAGTACTTC.

The chain has TRBV29-1 and TRBJ2-5; the D is unclear. The length of the CDR3 is 9 residues. V shed 4 bases and J shed 4 bases, with 1 base lying between them. Looked up from germline, CDR1 is SQVTM and CDR2 is ANQGSEA. CDR3 loop: CSVAETQYF. The CDR3, as DNA: TGCAGCGTTGCAGAGACCCAGTACTTC. Combining the CDR3 with reference TRBV29-1 and TRBJ2-5 gives the whole variable domain SAVISQKPSRDICQRGTSLTIQCQVDSQVTMMFWYRQQPGQSLTLIATANQGSEATYESGFVIDKFPISRPNLTFSTLTVSNMSPEDSSIYLCSVAETQYFGPGTRLLVL.

The V call is TRBV9, the J call TRBJ2-7, with a weak D call TRBD2 (5 bases). The ends were cut back, 2 bases at V and 2 bases at J, with 8 bases in the middle. The CDR3 consists of 13 residues. Germline CDR1 is SGDLS and CDR2 is YYNGEE. The DNA for the CDR3 is TGTGCCAGCAGCGTCGGGAAGACCTACGAGCAGTACTTC. Encoded protein: CASSVGKTYEQYF.

V gene TRBV30 combines with J gene TRBJ1-2; D gene ambiguous. Looked up from germline, CDR1 is GTSNPN and CDR2 is SVGIG (reference sequence). The length of the CDR3 is 12 residues. Trimming cost V 3 bases and J 4 bases, with 9 bases left between them. CDR3 amino acids: CAWSRQTYGYTF. CDR3 nucleotides: TGTGCCTGGAGCCGACAAACCTATGGCTACACCTTC.

The chain couples TRBV5-1 to TRBJ2-5; D gene ambiguous. CDR1 SGHRS and CDR2 YFSETQ come from the germline V gene. The CDR3 extends over 16 amino acids. Trimming took 3 bases from V and 2 from J, leaving 17 bases between them. CDR3 sequence reads: CASSSNHGIAQETQYF. The CDR3 nucleotides read TGCGCCAGCAGCTCCAACCATGGGATCGCACAAGAGACCCAGTACTTC.

The V and J genes are TRBV7-9 and TRBJ2-1; TRBD1 agrees at 8 bases. This CDR3 has 12 residues. Unmatched junction bases numbered 7, after V lost 11 bases and J lost 7 bases. Germline values: CDR1 SEHNR, CDR2 FQNEAQ (reference sequence). The DNA of the CDR3 is TGTGCCGCGGGACAGGCGGGTAATGAGCAGTTCTTC. Protein product: CAAGQAGNEQFF.

This clonotype was recorded a few times. The chain couples TRBV12-3 or TRBV12-4 to TRBJ1-1, with D hard to call. The CDR3 is made up of 12 amino acids. Trimming removed 3 bases from V and 8 bases from J, with 10 bases in between. The CDR3 bases are TGTGCCAGCAGTTTCCCCCTTCAGGAAGCTTTCTTT. Protein product: CASSFPLQEAFF.

A few counts support this clonotype. The chain couples TRBV7-8 to TRBJ1-5, with unresolved D. V dropped 5 bases and J dropped 0 bases, with 11 bases sitting between them. CDR1 SGHVS and CDR2 FQNEAQ come from the germline V gene. The CDR3 loop spans 15 amino acids. The CDR3 is CASSLTPNSNQPQHF. The CDR3 region has the DNA TGTGCCAGCAGCCTTACTCCCAATAGCAATCAGCCCCAGCATTTT.

This clonotype was counted ten times or more. The rearrangement uses TRBV4-1 and TRBJ1-5; no reliable D call. This CDR3 has 16 residues. Trimming cost V 1 base and J 0 bases, with 10 bases left between them. Per germline, CDR1 MGHRA and CDR2 YSYEKL. The CDR3 spells CASSQVPRNSNQPQHF. The CDR3 DNA reads as TGCGCCAGCAGCCAAGTCCCCAGGAATAGCAATCAGCCCCAGCATTTT.

The chain recombines TRBV5-1 with TRBJ1-4; maybe TRBD1 (5 bases). Trimming took off 3 bases at V and 8 bases at J, with 17 bases between the two ends. Germline CDR1 is SGHRS and CDR2 is YFSETQ. This CDR3 has 15 amino acids. The CDR3 protein is CASSYRLEKGEKLFF. CDR3 DNA sequence: TGCGCCAGCAGCTACAGGCTCGAAAAGGGAGAAAAACTGTTTTTT.

The genes are TRBV11-2 and TRBJ1-1; possibly TRBD1 for D (6 bases). CDR3 length equals 14 residues. CDR1 is SGHAT and CDR2 is FQNNGV in the germline V gene. Trimming pared 5 bases from V and 7 bases from J, leaving 17 bases between. The CDR3 nucleotides are TGTGCCAGCAGCCTAACTTCGGACAGTCTTGAAGCTTTCTTT. As protein: CASSLTSDSLEAFF.